This T cell receptor beta chain was identified in a study of T cells in Graves' hyperthyroidism and ophthalmopathy. Study findings and constraints: Blood also showed most of the thyroid clonotypes that were expanded above 0.001.

Using RNA transcripts as the source, TCR beta CDR3 regions were amplified. First-round RT-PCR of the TCR CDR3 relied on the HTBI primer set. Each CDR3 protein gets one entry after TCRdb re-called the multiplex PCR reads with MiXCR. The sample includes some 500,000 distinct CDR3 sequences, 13% to 15% of them seen just once. The CDR3 consists of 12 residues. The ends were cut back, 2 bases at V and 6 bases at J, with 5 bases in the middle. Germline CDR1 is LGHDT and CDR2 is YNNKEL (reference sequence). This clonotype was counted ten times or more. Its antigen is still unknown. This clonotype was sampled from a woman aged 18-29 years with Graves' hyperthyroidism. V usage is TRBV3-1 and J usage is TRBJ1-5; no firm D call. The sequencing sample was made of blood. DNA for the CDR3: TGTGCCAGCAGCCAATCGAGTCAGCCCCAGCATTTT. Translating gives CASSQSSQPQHF.